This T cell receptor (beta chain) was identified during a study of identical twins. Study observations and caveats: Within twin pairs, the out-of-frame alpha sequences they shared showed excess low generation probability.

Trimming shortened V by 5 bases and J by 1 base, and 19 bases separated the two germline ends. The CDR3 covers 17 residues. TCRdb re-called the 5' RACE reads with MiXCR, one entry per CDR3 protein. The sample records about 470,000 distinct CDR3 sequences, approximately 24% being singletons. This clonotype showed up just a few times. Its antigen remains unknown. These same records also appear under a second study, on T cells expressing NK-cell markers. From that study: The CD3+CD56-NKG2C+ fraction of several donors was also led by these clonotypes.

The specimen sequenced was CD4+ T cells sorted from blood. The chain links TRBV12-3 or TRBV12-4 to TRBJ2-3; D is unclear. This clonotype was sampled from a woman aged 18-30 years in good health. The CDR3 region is CASSLGHSAWGTDTQYF. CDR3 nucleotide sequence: TGTGCCAGCAGTCTGGGTCACAGTGCTTGGGGCACAGATACGCAGTATTTT.